The rows below give T cell receptor beta chains drawn from one sample of a study of blood T cell repertoires in COVID-19. The assay was immunoSEQ multiplex PCR, and TCRdb's table has in-frame clones only and misses some. The sample records over 200,000 clones, 65% to 85% being singletons. Sequenced input: peripheral blood. The receptors come from a man aged 40-49 years with acute or convalescent COVID-19. Both conserved end residues are part of each CDR3. A D gene is named only where the DNA matches it firmly. Clone size, where shown, is once, few, many, or a class for clones that have expanded.

D gene: NA
clone size: NA
J gene: TRBJ2-5
V gene: TRBV7-2
CDR3 DNA: TGTGCCAGCAGAACAGGGTTGCAGGAGACCCAGTACTTC
CDR3 protein: CASRTGLQETQYF

D gene: NA
clone size: NA
J gene: TRBJ1-1
V gene: TRBV6-2/TRBV6-3
CDR3 DNA: TGTGCCAGCAGTACCCGTACTAAGGGGCCTGAAGCTTTCTTT
CDR3 protein: CASSTRTKGPEAFF

D gene: NA
clone size: NA
J gene: TRBJ1-3
V gene: TRBV5-1
CDR3 DNA: TGCGCCAGCAGCTTACAGGGAGCTGGAAACACCATATATTTT
CDR3 protein: CASSLQGAGNTIYF

D gene: NA
clone size: once
J gene: TRBJ1-1
V gene: TRBV7-9
CDR3 DNA: TGTGCCAGCAGCTTTAGGAGGGGACCTATAAAGGCTTTCTTT
CDR3 protein: CASSFRRGPIKAFF

D gene: NA
clone size: few
J gene: TRBJ1-1
V gene: TRBV20-1
CDR3 DNA: TGCAGGCAAGGGGGCACTGAAGCTTTCTTT
CDR3 protein: CRQGGTEAFF

D gene: NA
clone size: few
J gene: TRBJ1-2
V gene: TRBV19
CDR3 DNA: TGTGCCAGTAGTATCCTCAGCGGCGGAGCTAACTATGGCTACACCTTC
CDR3 protein: CASSILSGGANYGYTF

D gene: NA
clone size: NA
J gene: TRBJ1-3
V gene: TRBV9
CDR3 DNA: TGTGCCAGCAGCGTAACAGAGGGAAACACCATATATTTT
CDR3 protein: CASSVTEGNTIYF

D gene: NA
clone size: NA
J gene: TRBJ2-1
V gene: TRBV7-9
CDR3 DNA: TGTGCCAGCACCTCCGGGGGGCTCGGGAATGAGCAGTTCTTC
CDR3 protein: CASTSGGLGNEQFF

D gene: TRBD2
clone size: NA
J gene: TRBJ2-7
V gene: TRBV7-3
CDR3 DNA: TGTGCCAGCAGCCCAGGTGCGGGAGGGTATGGCGAGCAGTACTTC
CDR3 protein: CASSPGAGGYGEQYF

D gene: TRBD1
clone size: NA
J gene: TRBJ1-2
V gene: TRBV4-3
CDR3 DNA: TGCGCCAGCAGCCACCTAGGACAGGGGCACTATGGCTACACCTTC
CDR3 protein: CASSHLGQGHYGYTF

D gene: NA
clone size: NA
J gene: TRBJ1-1
V gene: TRBV5-6
CDR3 DNA: TGTGCCAGCAGCCCGGGTCTTATGAACACTGAAGCTTTCTTT
CDR3 protein: CASSPGLMNTEAFF

D gene: TRBD2
clone size: once
J gene: TRBJ2-5
V gene: TRBV19
CDR3 DNA: TGTGCCAGTAGCGCAGAACTAGCGGGAGGCGGTGAGACCCAGTACTTC
CDR3 protein: CASSAELAGGGETQYF

D gene: NA
clone size: NA
J gene: TRBJ1-5
V gene: TRBV5-1
CDR3 DNA: TGCGCCAGCAGCTTATCGCCAGGGAGCAATCAGCCCCAGCATTTT
CDR3 protein: CASSLSPGSNQPQHF

D gene: NA
clone size: NA
J gene: TRBJ2-2
V gene: TRBV7-9
CDR3 DNA: TGTGCCAGCAGGTGGGAGAGAGACACCGGGGAGCTGTTTTTT
CDR3 protein: CASRWERDTGELFF

D gene: TRBD2
clone size: NA
J gene: TRBJ2-7
V gene: TRBV27
CDR3 DNA: TGTGCCAGCAGTTTATTCCGACCTAGCGGGATTTTCTACTACGAGCAGTACTTC
CDR3 protein: CASSLFRPSGIFYYEQYF

D gene: NA
clone size: NA
J gene: TRBJ1-4
V gene: TRBV3-1/TRBV3-2
CDR3 DNA: TGTGCCAGCAGCCAATCTCGTGAAAAACTGTTTTTT
CDR3 protein: CASSQSREKLFF

D gene: TRBD1
clone size: NA
J gene: TRBJ1-3
V gene: TRBV19
CDR3 DNA: TGTGCCAGCCGGACAGGGGAACGTGGAAACACCATATATTTT
CDR3 protein: CASRTGERGNTIYF

D gene: TRBD1
clone size: once
J gene: TRBJ1-4
V gene: TRBV6-5
CDR3 DNA: TGTGCCAGCAGAGCGGACAGGGTTGCTAATGAAAAACTGTTTTTT
CDR3 protein: CASRADRVANEKLFF

D gene: TRBD1
clone size: NA
J gene: TRBJ1-1
V gene: TRBV2
CDR3 DNA: TGTGCCAGCAGTACAGACAGGGGACGCATGAACACTGAAGCTTTCTTT
CDR3 protein: CASSTDRGRMNTEAFF

D gene: TRBD1
clone size: NA
J gene: TRBJ2-2
V gene: TRBV9
CDR3 DNA: TGTGCCAGCAGCGTAGAAGGGACAGGGGGGACCGGGGAGCTGTTTTTT
CDR3 protein: CASSVEGTGGTGELFF

D gene: NA
clone size: NA
J gene: TRBJ2-5
V gene: TRBV18
CDR3 DNA: TGTGCCAGCTCACCGAGTAGAGAGACCCAGTACTTC
CDR3 protein: CASSPSRETQYF

D gene: NA
clone size: NA
J gene: TRBJ2-7
V gene: TRBV6-5
CDR3 DNA: TGTGCCAGCTCGGGGGTTGGAGGGCAGGGCTACGAGCAGTACTTC
CDR3 protein: CASSGVGGQGYEQYF

D gene: NA
clone size: NA
J gene: TRBJ2-1
V gene: TRBV21-1
CDR3 DNA: TGTGCCAAGGGGGAGCGACTAGCGCCCTACAATGAGCAGTTCTTC
CDR3 protein: CAKGERLAPYNEQFF

D gene: TRBD2
clone size: NA
J gene: TRBJ2-1
V gene: TRBV7-6
CDR3 DNA: TGTGCCAGCAGCTTAGGAAGGGCGGGAGAGGGCAATGAGCAGTTCTTC
CDR3 protein: CASSLGRAGEGNEQFF

D gene: TRBD1
clone size: NA
J gene: TRBJ1-1
V gene: TRBV9
CDR3 DNA: TGTGCCAGCAGCCCTGACAGGGTAGTCACTGAAGCTTTCTTT
CDR3 protein: CASSPDRVVTEAFF

D gene: TRBD1
clone size: NA
J gene: TRBJ1-3
V gene: TRBV9
CDR3 DNA: TGTGCCAGCAGCGCAAACCTAGGACAGGGTTTCTCTGGAAACACCATATATTTT
CDR3 protein: CASSANLGQGFSGNTIYF

D gene: TRBD1
clone size: NA
J gene: TRBJ1-3
V gene: TRBV7-8
CDR3 DNA: TGTGCCAGCAGCCGCGTACAGGGGTCGGGAGGAAACACCATATATTTT
CDR3 protein: CASSRVQGSGGNTIYF

D gene: TRBD2
clone size: NA
J gene: TRBJ2-5
V gene: TRBV5-1
CDR3 DNA: TGCGCCAGCAGCCAGAGTAGCGGGGGACCCCAAGAGACCCAGTACTTC
CDR3 protein: CASSQSSGGPQETQYF

D gene: TRBD2
clone size: NA
J gene: TRBJ2-3
V gene: TRBV3-1/TRBV3-2
CDR3 DNA: TGTGCCAGCAGCACCCCCGGACTAGGGCGCACAGATACGCAGTATTTT
CDR3 protein: CASSTPGLGRTDTQYF

D gene: NA
clone size: NA
J gene: TRBJ1-1
V gene: TRBV6-9
CDR3 DNA: TGTGCCAGCAGTTATCGGGAGACGGAAAACACTGAAGCTTTCTTT
CDR3 protein: CASSYRETENTEAFF

D gene: NA
clone size: NA
J gene: TRBJ1-1
V gene: TRBV19
CDR3 DNA: TGTGCCAGTAGCCCCGAACGGGGGGGAGGGGTTGAGGGCACTGAAGCTTTCTTT
CDR3 protein: CASSPERGGGVEGTEAFF

D gene: TRBD2
clone size: NA
J gene: TRBJ2-7
V gene: TRBV27
CDR3 DNA: TGTGCCAGCAGTTTAACTAGCGGGAGGCCCCTCGAGCAGTACTTC
CDR3 protein: CASSLTSGRPLEQYF

D gene: NA
clone size: NA
J gene: TRBJ2-5
V gene: TRBV27
CDR3 DNA: TGTGCCAGCAGCCTACCGGGAGCGGGCAAGACCCAGTACTTC
CDR3 protein: CASSLPGAGKTQYF

D gene: NA
clone size: NA
J gene: TRBJ2-3
V gene: TRBV9
CDR3 DNA: TGTGCCAGCAGCGCAATAGCGGATACGCAGTATTTT
CDR3 protein: CASSAIADTQYF

D gene: NA
clone size: once
J gene: TRBJ1-6
V gene: TRBV7-2
CDR3 DNA: TGTGCCAGCAGCTTAGAGGCGACAGGTCTGGACTCACCCCTCCACTTT
CDR3 protein: CASSLEATGLDSPLHF

D gene: NA
clone size: NA
J gene: TRBJ2-5
V gene: TRBV11-2
CDR3 DNA: TGTGCCAGCAGCTTAGATCATATGCTCCCCCTGGAGGAGACCCAGTACTTC
CDR3 protein: CASSLDHMLPLEETQYF

D gene: NA
clone size: NA
J gene: TRBJ2-7
V gene: TRBV28
CDR3 DNA: TGTGCCAGCAGTTTTAGCATCAGCTCCTACGAGCAGTACTTC
CDR3 protein: CASSFSISSYEQYF

D gene: TRBD1
clone size: few
J gene: TRBJ1-1
V gene: TRBV19
CDR3 DNA: TGTGCCAGTAGTATACAGGGGGGGAACACTGAAGCTTTCTTT
CDR3 protein: CASSIQGGNTEAFF

D gene: NA
clone size: NA
J gene: TRBJ2-1
V gene: TRBV4-1
CDR3 DNA: TGCGCCAGCAGCCTTTATCTCGGGGGACTCGACAATGAGCAGTTCTTC
CDR3 protein: CASSLYLGGLDNEQFF

D gene: NA
clone size: NA
J gene: TRBJ2-3
V gene: TRBV18
CDR3 DNA: TGTGCCAGCTCCCCCATCAATGCAGGCACAGATACGCAGTATTTT
CDR3 protein: CASSPINAGTDTQYF

D gene: TRBD2
clone size: NA
J gene: TRBJ2-3
V gene: TRBV10-3
CDR3 DNA: TGTGCCATCACACCGGGACTAGCGGGAGGTTCTAGCACAGATACGCAGTATTTT
CDR3 protein: CAITPGLAGGSSTDTQYF

D gene: TRBD1
clone size: NA
J gene: TRBJ1-2
V gene: TRBV18
CDR3 DNA: TGTGCCAGCTCACCGAAGACGACAGGGTCGACCTATGGCTACACCTTC
CDR3 protein: CASSPKTTGSTYGYTF

D gene: TRBD2
clone size: NA
J gene: TRBJ2-7
V gene: TRBV27
CDR3 DNA: TGTGCCAGCAGTTTTTCTAGCGGGAGAAGCTCCTACGAGCAGTACTTC
CDR3 protein: CASSFSSGRSSYEQYF

D gene: TRBD1
clone size: NA
J gene: TRBJ2-7
V gene: TRBV11-3
CDR3 DNA: TGTGCCAGCAGCATCGACAGGGACTACGAGCAGTACTTC
CDR3 protein: CASSIDRDYEQYF

D gene: TRBD2
clone size: NA
J gene: TRBJ2-7
V gene: TRBV28
CDR3 DNA: TGTGCCAGCAGTAGTCCGGGAGGGCCGACCCACGAGCAGTACTTC
CDR3 protein: CASSSPGGPTHEQYF

D gene: NA
clone size: NA
J gene: TRBJ1-1
V gene: TRBV15
CDR3 DNA: TGTGCCACCAGCAGAGATCCCGCGGGGATCGGTGAAGCTTTCTTT
CDR3 protein: CATSRDPAGIGEAFF

D gene: NA
clone size: NA
J gene: TRBJ1-5
V gene: TRBV6-5
CDR3 DNA: TGTGCCAGCAGTTTCGGCTCGGCAGGGGATCAGCCCCAGCATTTT
CDR3 protein: CASSFGSAGDQPQHF

D gene: NA
clone size: NA
J gene: TRBJ2-1
V gene: TRBV6-5
CDR3 DNA: TGTGCCAGTAAGAGGGGGTTCATCGACAATGAGCAGTTCTTC
CDR3 protein: CASKRGFIDNEQFF

D gene: TRBD1
clone size: few
J gene: TRBJ1-4
V gene: TRBV28
CDR3 DNA: TGTGCCAGTCGACAGGGTTCCACTAATGAAAAACTGTTTTTT
CDR3 protein: CASRQGSTNEKLFF

D gene: TRBD2
clone size: NA
J gene: TRBJ2-1
V gene: TRBV9
CDR3 DNA: TGTGCCAGCACTTTGCCTAGCGGCAATGAGCAGTTCTTC
CDR3 protein: CASTLPSGNEQFF

D gene: TRBD1
clone size: NA
J gene: TRBJ1-4
V gene: TRBV19
CDR3 DNA: TGTGCCAGTAGGAATACAGGGGAGAACGAAAAACTGTTTTTT
CDR3 protein: CASRNTGENEKLFF

D gene: NA
clone size: NA
J gene: TRBJ2-5
V gene: TRBV27
CDR3 DNA: TGTGCCAGCAGCACCTCAACTAGAAAAGAGACCCAGTACTTC
CDR3 protein: CASSTSTRKETQYF